Only a few counts were recorded for the clone carrying this TCR beta chain. Its antigen is currently unknown. This sample was taken from a study of early T cells in non-severe SARS-CoV-2 infection. Study-wide results and caveats: VDJdb matching, biased toward anti-spike CD8 responses, missed private and CD4 specificities.

Germline V gives CDR1 LGHDT, CDR2 YNNKEL (reference sequence). The CDR3 has 15 amino acids. V was clipped by 1 base and J by 0 bases, with 7 bases between them. The library protocol tagged individual cDNA molecules with unique molecular identifiers. One entry per CDR3 protein results from TCRdb running MiXCR on the 5' RACE reads. The data contain approximately 110,000 distinct CDR3 sequences, under 15% of them singletons. The sequenced material came from whole blood. This rearrangement joins TRBV3-1 to TRBJ2-4; D gene uncertain. The source of this sequence is an adult who was a healthcare worker with PCR-confirmed SARS-CoV-2 infection or an uninfected control (not recorded which). CDR3 DNA sequence: TGTGCCAGCAGCCAAGGACACTCAGCCAAAAACATTCAGTACTTC. Translating it yields CASSQGHSAKNIQYF.